The 30 T cell receptor beta chains presented below share a single source sample, sequenced in a study of vaccination effects on CD4 cells after COVID-19. With about ten days of culture completed, CD4+ T cells were isolated. The antigens for these receptors are not known. The data were produced by immunoSEQ multiplex PCR, yet TCRdb's version contains in-frame clones alone and is incomplete. This sample carries fewer than 75,000 clones, 70% to 80% of them seen once, and the ten largest clones take about 2.1%. The sequenced sample was CD4+ T cells from PBMCs cultured without peptide, obtained before COVID-19 vaccination. These receptors were collected from a human donor who received a COVID-19 vaccine.

This clone was detected only a few times. The genes are TRBV9 and TRBJ1-1; D uncertain. The germline V and J ends were trimmed by 0 bases and 3 bases, with 6 bases remaining between them. Germline V gives CDR1 SGDLS, CDR2 YYNGEE. CDR3 length equals 13 residues. The chain's CDR3 is CASSVEEYTEAFF. The CDR3 DNA sequence: TGTGCCAGCAGCGTAGAAGAGTACACTGAAGCTTTCTTT. Variable domain in full (rest from reference TRBV9 and TRBJ1-1): DSGVTQTPKHLITATGQRVTLRCSPRSGDLSVYWYQQSLDQGLQFLIQYYNGEERAKGNILERFSAQQFPDLHSELNLSSLELGDSALYFCASSVEEYTEAFFGQGTRLTVV.

The J gene is TRBJ2-6, the V gene TRBV4-1, with TRBD2 matching over 9 bases. Trimming cost V 2 bases and J 3 bases; bases outside gene matches: 11. Germline V gives CDR1 MGHRA, CDR2 YSYEKL. This CDR3 comprises 19 residues. In DNA, the CDR3 is TGCGCCAGCAGCCAACCCCCTCTAGCGGGGATTGTTGGGGCCAACGTCCTGACTTTC. This codes for CASSQPPLAGIVGANVLTF.

This chain links TRBV27 with TRBJ1-6, with 9 bases lining up with TRBD1. Trimming at V came to 6 bases and at J to 10 bases, leaving 10 bases not matched to a gene. CDR3 length: 15 residues. Looked up from germline, CDR1 is MNHEY and CDR2 is SMNVEV (reference sequence). CDR3 in DNA: TGTGCCAGCAGAGGACAGGGGATCCAAGGCTCACCCCTCCACTTT. Translated: CASRGQGIQGSPLHF.

This sequence joins TRBV11-2 and TRBJ2-5; tentative D call: TRBD1 (5 bases). CDR1 SGHAT and CDR2 FQNNGV come from the germline V gene. V was trimmed by 4 bases and J by 5 bases, leaving 14 bases between them. This CDR3 comprises 14 residues. The CDR3 DNA reads as TGTGCCAGCAGCTCCCAGGGCGGCTGGGAGACCCAGTACTTC. Translated, it gives CASSSQGGWETQYF.

The chain is built from TRBV1 and TRBJ1-1; TRBD1, the table's D call, lacks a check against the DNA. TRBV1 is listed as a pseudogene. The CDR3 extends over 17 amino acids. The CDR3 is CTSSLPNDGTVNTEAFF. The CDR3 DNA follows: TGCACCAGCAGCCTCCCGAACGACGGGACAGTGAACACTGAAGCTTTCTTT.

The chain employs TRBV5-1 and TRBJ2-5; tentative D call: TRBD2 (5 bases). Germline V gene sequence: CDR1 SGHRS, CDR2 YFSETQ. This CDR3 is 15 amino acids long. The V gene lost 1 base and the J gene lost 0 bases, with 10 bases spanning the gap. The CDR3 loop reads CASSLSGSYQETQYF. The CDR3 nucleotides read TGCGCCAGCAGCTTGTCGGGGAGCTACCAAGAGACCCAGTACTTC.

This rearrangement joins TRBV4-1 to TRBJ2-2; D gene unclear. Germline assignment: CDR1 MGHRA and CDR2 YSYEKL. The V gene lost 1 base and the J gene lost 0 bases, with 9 bases spanning the gap. There are 16 residues in the CDR3. The CDR3 nucleotides are TGCGCCAGCAGCCAAGTCAGAGACGCGAACACCGGGGAGCTGTTTTTT. Residues: CASSQVRDANTGELFF.

The rearrangement links TRBV19 to TRBJ1-5; D is perhaps TRBD1 (5 bases). V was cut by 0 bases and J by 5 bases, with 11 bases left in between. CDR1 and CDR2 (germline): LNHDA, SQIVND (reference sequence). The CDR3 is 15 amino acids. CDR3 region: CASSIEGQGHQPQHF. The CDR3 DNA reads as TGTGCCAGTAGTATAGAGGGCCAGGGTCATCAGCCCCAGCATTTT.

The chain carries TRBV5-6 and TRBJ1-2; perhaps TRBD1 as D (6 bases). Germline CDR1 reads SGHDT; CDR2 reads YYEEEE. The CDR3 runs to 15 residues. V was shortened by 5 bases and J by 2 bases, with 16 bases between the two germline ends. CDR3 amino acids: CASRNMGGINYGYTF. The CDR3 coding sequence is TGTGCCAGCAGAAATATGGGGGGCATCAACTATGGCTACACCTTC.

The CDR3 bases are TGTGCCGGGGGCCCTCGGAATACGCAGTATTTT. Encoded protein: CAGGPRNTQYF. The V gene is TRBV19, the J gene TRBJ2-3; possible D gene TRBD1, 6 bases. V lost 11 bases and J 7 bases, leaving 13 bases between the germline ends. Germline V CDR1 and CDR2: LNHDA, SQIVND (reference sequence). The length of the CDR3 is 11 residues.

The V and J genes are TRBV29-1 and TRBJ2-5; D is unclear. V shed 7 bases and J shed 0 bases, with 9 bases lying between them. Per germline, CDR1 SQVTM and CDR2 ANQGSEA. The CDR3 covers 12 residues. CDR3 region: CSAGKYQETQYF. CDR3 coding DNA: TGCAGCGCTGGAAAGTACCAAGAGACCCAGTACTTC.

This sequence joins TRBV2 and TRBJ2-5; 11 nucleotides match TRBD1. The CDR3 has 16 amino acids. Trimming removed 10 bases from V and 2 bases from J; junction bases left unmatched: 12. CDR1 and CDR2 (germline): SNHLY, FYNNEI. CDR3 nucleotides: TGTGCCACCACCCCCCGGACAGGGGGCAAGCAAGAGACCCAGTACTTC. It specifies CATTPRTGGKQETQYF.

CDR3 loop: CASSEFFSGVGATNEKLFF. The CDR3 DNA reads as TGTGCCAGCAGTGAATTCTTTTCAGGGGTGGGGGCAACTAATGAAAAACTGTTTTTT. The V call is TRBV2, the J call TRBJ1-4; D is possibly TRBD1 (6 bases). The CDR3 covers 19 residues. CDR1 and CDR2 (germline): SNHLY, FYNNEI. V was trimmed by 2 bases and J by 0 bases, leaving 19 bases between them.

The rearrangement joins TRBV19 to TRBJ1-1; D gene ambiguous. The V end lost 7 bases, the J end lost 0 bases, and 15 bases lay between the germline ends. The CDR3 consists of 15 residues. Germline values: CDR1 LNHDA, CDR2 SQIVND (reference sequence). The CDR3 region is CASTAMSTLNTEAFF. In DNA form, the CDR3 reads TGTGCCAGTACCGCCATGTCAACACTGAACACTGAAGCTTTCTTT. Full variable domain (outside the CDR3, taken from reference TRBV19 and TRBJ1-1): DGGITQSPKYLFRKEGQNVTLSCEQNLNHDAMYWYRQDPGQGLRLIYYSQIVNDFQKGDIAEGYSVSREKKESFPLTVTSAQKNPTAFYLCASTAMSTLNTEAFFGQGTRLTVV.

This rearrangement joins TRBV7-3 to TRBJ2-1, with TRBD1 matching 7 bases. The V gene's germline CDR1 is SGHTA and CDR2 FQGTGA. Unmatched junction bases numbered 10, after V lost 5 bases and J lost 3 bases. The CDR3 sequence is 16 residues long. The CDR3 region has the DNA TGTGCCAGCAGCCACTCCGGGACAGAAATCTACAATGAGCAGTTCTTC. This translates into CASSHSGTEIYNEQFF.

This clone occurred once. The J gene is TRBJ1-5, the V gene TRBV19; perhaps TRBD1 as D (5 bases). V lost 5 bases to trimming and J lost 6 bases, with 11 bases between them. The germline gives CDR1 LNHDA, CDR2 SQIVND (reference sequence). CDR3 length equals 13 residues. CDR3 residues: CASSASGFQPQHF. The CDR3 DNA reads as TGTGCCAGTAGTGCGTCAGGGTTTCAGCCCCAGCATTTT.

The J gene is TRBJ1-4, the V gene TRBV6-1; 8 bases are a match to TRBD1. Germline V gene lookup returns CDR1 MNHNS and CDR2 SASEGT. CDR3 length: 14 amino acids. V lost 2 bases to trimming and J lost 7 bases; unmatched junction nucleotides: 3. For the CDR3, the DNA is TGTGCCAGCAGTGAACAGGGGGCCCGTGAAAAACTGTTTTTT. It specifies CASSEQGAREKLFF.

This clone was counted only a few times. J is TRBJ1-6 and V is TRBV18, with D possibly being TRBD1 (5 bases). V lost 2 bases, J lost 7 bases, and 12 bases lay in between. Per germline, CDR1 KGHSH and CDR2 LQKENI. This CDR3 has 15 residues. CDR3 in amino acids: CASSPSGTTNSPLHF. CDR3 coding DNA: TGTGCCAGCTCACCATCCGGGACTACAAATTCACCCCTCCACTTT. Together with reference TRBV18 and TRBJ1-6, the CDR3 gives the full variable domain: NAGVMQNPRHLVRRRGQEARLRCSPMKGHSHVYWYRQLPEEGLKFMVYLQKENIIDESGMPKERFSAEFPKEGPSILRIQQVVRGDSAAYFCASSPSGTTNSPLHFGNGTRLTVT.

This clone was found a few times. The chain carries TRBV27 and TRBJ2-6, with D possibly matching TRBD1 (5 bases). Germline V lookup: CDR1 MNHEY, CDR2 SMNVEV (reference sequence). The CDR3 length is 15 residues. V was pared by 5 bases and J by 4 bases, with 12 bases between. The CDR3 nucleotides read TGTGCCAGCAGTGCCGCAGGGTCAGGGGCCAACGTCCTGACTTTC. This sequence encodes CASSAAGSGANVLTF.

V usage is TRBV7-3 and J usage is TRBJ2-5; 9 positions agree with TRBD2. The V and J ends lost 1 base and 5 bases, in that order; junction bases with no gene match: 5. This CDR3 spans 15 amino acids. Germline loops: CDR1 SGHTA, CDR2 FQGTGA. The CDR3 is CASSLNGGGAETQYF. The CDR3 DNA reads TGTGCCAGCAGCTTAAACGGCGGGGGGGCGGAGACCCAGTACTTC.

J is TRBJ2-2 and V is TRBV7-3; TRBD1 aligns across 7 bases. Germline CDR1 is SGHTA and CDR2 is FQGTGA. The CDR3 covers 16 residues. J lost 3 bases, V lost 0 bases, and 4 bases had no gene match. This CDR3 reads CASSLTGTAYTGELFF. CDR3 nucleotide sequence: TGTGCCAGCAGCTTAACTGGGACAGCCTACACCGGGGAGCTGTTTTTT.

The table lists this clone with a count of one. The chain couples TRBV7-2 to TRBJ2-1, with D unresolved. The CDR3 is 12 amino acids. Germline V lookup: CDR1 SGHTA, CDR2 FQGNSA. Trimming cost V 2 bases and J 8 bases, with 7 bases left between them. The CDR3 coding sequence is TGTGCCAGCAGCTTAACTACGTATGAGCAGTTCTTC. It codes for CASSLTTYEQFF.

As concerns this clone: The junction and the germline gene differ at one end; a read error may be behind it. The chain has TRBV5-1 and TRBJ2-1; 14 bases agree with TRBD2. The CDR3 covers 17 residues. Germline CDR1 reads SGHRS; CDR2 reads YFSETQ. The CDR3 DNA is TGCGCCAGCAGCCATGGACTAGCGGGGGGACTATACAATGAACAGTTCTTC. Protein: CASSHGLAGGLYNEQFF.

The chain recombines TRBV3-1 (or the pseudogene TRBV3-2) with TRBJ2-5; TRBD2 aligns across 8 bases. Looked up from germline, CDR1 is LGHDT and CDR2 is YNNKEL (reference sequence). Losses at the gene ends were 0 bases for V and 1 base for J; bases not matched to a gene: 7. This CDR3 spans 17 amino acids. The CDR3 reads CASSQDKRGRLQETQYF. The CDR3 DNA sequence: TGTGCCAGCAGCCAAGATAAGCGGGGGAGACTCCAAGAGACCCAGTACTTC.

V and J are TRBV19 and TRBJ2-2, with 7 bases identical to TRBD2. J lost 6 bases, V lost 3 bases, and 10 bases had no gene match. Germline V gene sequence: CDR1 LNHDA, CDR2 SQIVND (reference sequence). The CDR3 runs to 16 residues. The CDR3 bases are TGTGCCAGTAGTATGGGCCGACTAGCTAGCGCCGGGGAGCTGTTTTTT. Its protein is CASSMGRLASAGELFF.

The chain is built from TRBV2 and TRBJ2-7; 8 bases align to TRBD1. CDR3 length: 15 amino acids. J lost 5 bases, V lost 2 bases, and 8 bases had no gene match. Germline V gene sequence: CDR1 SNHLY, CDR2 FYNNEI. CDR3 coding DNA: TGTGCCAGCAGTGAACGGGCAGGGGGCGGCCACGAGCAGTACGTC. Protein sequence: CASSERAGGGHEQYV.

The rearrangement links TRBV2 to TRBJ1-4; no definite D call. Germline CDR1 SNHLY, CDR2 FYNNEI. This CDR3 has 15 residues. Trimming left V 3 bases short and J 5 bases short, with 13 bases between. The CDR3 sequence: CASSDPGRYNEKLFF. The CDR3 DNA is TGTGCCAGCAGTGATCCAGGCAGATACAATGAAAAACTGTTTTTT.

V and J are TRBV6-5 and TRBJ2-4; 9 bases map to TRBD2. The CDR3 is made up of 13 amino acids. Germline V lookup: CDR1 MNHEY, CDR2 SVGAGI. The V gene end was trimmed by 5 bases and the J gene end by 6 bases; junction bases not matched to a gene: 2. Written as DNA, the CDR3 is TGTGCCAGCAGTCTTAGCGGGGGAAACATTCAGTACTTC. Amino acids: CASSLSGGNIQYF.

This chain links TRBV7-3 with TRBJ1-1, with D hard to call. The CDR3 has 13 amino acids. Germline V lookup: CDR1 SGHTA, CDR2 FQGTGA. V dropped 2 bases and J dropped 1 base, with 5 bases sitting between them. Here the CDR3 DNA reads TGTGCCAGCAGCTTATCGAGGAACACTGAAGCTTTCTTT. Protein product: CASSLSRNTEAFF.

CDR3 loop: CASSLGSTDTQYF. The DNA of the CDR3 is TGCGCCAGCAGCTTGGGTTCTACAGATACGCAGTATTTT. The V gene is TRBV5-1, the J gene TRBJ2-3; D is unresolved. The CDR3 runs 13 residues. The V gene lost 0 bases and the J gene lost 3 bases, with 5 bases spanning the gap. CDR1 is SGHRS and CDR2 is YFSETQ in the germline V gene.